Below, 19 T cell receptor beta chains from the same sample are listed, as sequenced in a study of control samples from healthy donors and cancer patients. The method was immunoSEQ multiplex PCR; TCRdb's version includes in-frame clones alone and lacks a portion of them. The repertoire has 60,000 to 70,000 clones, about 82% of them found once; the top ten carry roughly 6%. Sequences were obtained from blood. These receptors were taken from a man between 40 and 49 years old in good health.

The J gene is TRBJ1-3, the V gene TRBV7-9, with TRBD1 matching over 7 bases. There are 15 residues in the CDR3. V trimming: 1 base; J trimming: 2 bases; junction bases outside the gene matches: 2. CDR1 and CDR2 (germline): SEHNR, FQNEAQ (reference sequence). The CDR3 sequence is CASSLVQGAGNTIYF. CDR3 in DNA: TGTGCCAGCAGCTTAGTTCAGGGGGCTGGAAACACCATATATTTT.

For the CDR3, the DNA is TGTGCCTCCAGGCCGGCGGGAGGGCCCGGTGAGCAGTTCTTC. Its protein is CASRPAGGPGEQFF. The J gene is TRBJ2-1, the V gene TRBV30; 9 positions match TRBD2. The V gene end was trimmed by 7 bases and the J gene end by 9 bases; junction bases not matched to a gene: 13. CDR1 and CDR2 (germline): GTSNPN, SVGIG (reference sequence). The CDR3 has 14 residues.

This clone was picked up one time. The chain combines TRBV7-2 with TRBJ2-5; 13 nucleotides agree with TRBD2. Germline CDR1 SGHTA, CDR2 FQGNSA. V lost 3 bases, J lost 2 bases, and 3 bases stayed unmatched. The CDR3 runs 16 residues. CDR3 amino acids: CASSFRTSGRQETQYF. In nucleotides, the CDR3 is TGTGCCAGCAGCTTTAGGACTAGCGGGAGACAAGAGACCCAGTACTTC.

The J gene is TRBJ1-2, the V gene TRBV5-6; D gene ambiguous. CDR3 length equals 13 residues. Trimming left V 4 bases short and J 5 bases short, with 12 bases between. Germline V gene sequence: CDR1 SGHDT, CDR2 YYEEEE. CDR3 residues: CASSVDILYGYTF. The DNA for the CDR3 is TGTGCCAGCAGCGTCGACATCCTTTATGGCTACACCTTC.

This chain joins TRBV5-1 and TRBJ1-5; maybe TRBD1 (6 bases). The CDR3 has 17 amino acids. The V gene's germline CDR1 is SGHRS and CDR2 YFSETQ. V was trimmed by 4 bases and J by 7 bases, leaving 24 bases between them. The CDR3 here is CASSPYPGQPAGQPQHF. CDR3 DNA sequence: TGCGCCAGCAGCCCATACCCTGGACAGCCGGCAGGACAGCCCCAGCATTTT.

The chain links TRBV29-1 to TRBJ2-2, with D tentatively TRBD1 or TRBD2 (5 bases each). The V and J ends lost 6 bases and 6 bases respectively, with 11 bases between them. The CDR3 consists of 12 residues. Per germline, CDR1 SQVTM and CDR2 ANQGSEA. The chain's CDR3 is CSVGEYSGELFF. The CDR3 region has the DNA TGCAGCGTGGGGGAATATTCCGGGGAGCTGTTTTTT.

V is TRBV5-5 and J is TRBJ1-1; D not certain. Trimming pared 0 bases from V and 3 bases from J, leaving 15 bases between. The length of the CDR3 is 16 residues. The V gene's germline CDR1 is SGHKS and CDR2 YYEKEE (reference sequence). CDR3 residues: CASSLAVGIRDTEAFF. The CDR3 bases are TGTGCCAGCAGCTTGGCGGTCGGGATAAGAGACACTGAAGCTTTCTTT.

This clone was observed a handful of times. The V gene is TRBV7-9, the J gene TRBJ1-2, with D possibly matching TRBD1 (5 bases). Trimming shortened V by 3 bases and J by 8 bases, and 22 bases separated the two germline ends. This CDR3 contains 16 residues. Per the germline V gene, CDR1 is SEHNR and CDR2 is FQNEAQ (reference sequence). In DNA form, the CDR3 reads TGTGCCAGCAGCTTTCCGCCAGGGTCCCCGGGCACCGGCTACACCTTC. Protein sequence: CASSFPPGSPGTGYTF.

The chain is built from TRBV10-3 and TRBJ2-5, with 10 nucleotides matching TRBD1. The V gene end was trimmed by 3 bases and the J gene end by 4 bases; junction bases not matched to a gene: 14. The CDR3 is made up of 18 amino acids. Germline V CDR1 and CDR2: ENHRY, SYGVKD. This chain's CDR3 is CAISDWGGDRGVGETQYF. The DNA for the CDR3 is TGTGCCATCAGTGATTGGGGTGGGGACAGGGGAGTGGGAGAGACCCAGTACTTC.

This clone was counted once. The chain is built from TRBV27 and TRBJ2-5; 11 positions match TRBD2. This CDR3 has 15 amino acids. Per the germline V gene, CDR1 is MNHEY and CDR2 is SMNVEV (reference sequence). Germline trimming cut 1 base from V and 7 bases from J; bases unmatched to any gene: 5. The CDR3 DNA sequence: TGTGCCAGCAGTTTATTAGCGGGAGGGAAGGGGACCCAGTACTTC. It specifies CASSLLAGGKGTQYF.

This chain joins TRBV27 and TRBJ1-1; D unclear. The V end lost 3 bases, the J end lost 4 bases, and 15 bases lay between the germline ends. CDR3 length: 15 amino acids. Germline values: CDR1 MNHEY, CDR2 SMNVEV (reference sequence). CDR3 coding DNA: TGTGCCAGCAGTTTTTTACGCCCATGGGGCACTGAAGCTTTCTTT. Its protein is CASSFLRPWGTEAFF.

Of note for this clone: Other DNA variants within this sample encode the same CDR3. The genes are TRBV29-1 and TRBJ2-5, with 12 bases fitting TRBD2. Germline trimming cut 4 bases from V and 5 bases from J; bases unmatched to any gene: 8. Germline CDR1 reads SQVTM; CDR2 reads ANQGSEA. This CDR3 region has 15 residues. For the CDR3, the DNA is TGCAGCGTTGGGGCTAGCGGGAGGGCCTCGGAGACCCAGTACTTC. Translated: CSVGASGRASETQYF.

This clone is medium-sized by share. The J gene is TRBJ2-3, the V gene TRBV6-4; tentative D call: TRBD1 (6 bases). V shed 0 bases and J shed 8 bases, with 15 bases lying between them. The CDR3 spans 15 residues. Germline CDR1 and CDR2: MRHNA and SNTAGT. Here the CDR3 DNA reads TGTGCCAGCAGTGACTCGATAGAGGGACACGGTACGCAGTATTTT. Translated: CASSDSIEGHGTQYF.

The chain recombines TRBV5-8 with TRBJ1-6; weak D call: TRBD1 (5 bases). CDR3 length: 16 amino acids. Deletions cut 4 bases from V and 8 bases from J, with 19 bases between. Germline loops: CDR1 SGHTS, CDR2 YDEGEE. CDR3 DNA: TGTGCCAGCAGCCCGGGTTTGGCACAGGTCTATTCACCCCTCCACTTT. Its translation: CASSPGLAQVYSPLHF.

The chain couples TRBV27 to TRBJ2-3; 7 bases fit TRBD1. The CDR3 sequence is 14 residues long. Germline V gene data show CDR1 as MNHEY and CDR2 as SMNVEV (reference sequence). V lost 6 bases and J lost 5; bases outside the gene matches: 8. The CDR3 reads CASSQDRVLDTQYF. CDR3 sequence (DNA): TGTGCCAGCAGCCAAGACAGGGTATTAGATACGCAGTATTTT.

A remark on this clone: Other DNA sequences from this sample encode an identical CDR3 as well. V and J are TRBV6-5 and TRBJ2-2, with TRBD2 identical over 12 bases. From germline, CDR1 is MNHEY and CDR2 SVGAGI. The length of the CDR3 is 16 residues. V shed 2 bases, J shed 7 bases, and the junction held 5 bases outside the gene matches. DNA for the CDR3: TGTGCCAGCAGTTACGGTCTAGCGGGGGGGCACGGGGAGCTGTTTTTT. It specifies CASSYGLAGGHGELFF.

V and J are TRBV7-6 and TRBJ1-4; no clear D gene. Trimming removed 2 bases from V and 0 bases from J, with 16 bases in between. CDR1 is SGHVS and CDR2 is FNYEAQ in the germline V gene. CDR3 length: 18 amino acids. CDR3 region: CASSLISPAGATNEKLFF. As DNA, the CDR3 is TGTGCCAGCAGCTTAATCTCCCCGGCAGGCGCAACTAATGAAAAACTGTTTTTT. Based on the CDR3 plus reference TRBV7-6 and TRBJ1-4, the full variable domain is GAGVSQSPRYKVTKRGQDVALRCDPISGHVSLYWYRQALGQGPEFLTYFNYEAQQDKSGLPNDRFSAERPEGSISTLTIQRTEQRDSAMYRCASSLISPAGATNEKLFFGSGTQLSVL.

The CDR3 sequence is CASSQTHNEKLFF. In DNA, the CDR3 is TGCGCCAGCAGCCAGACACACAATGAAAAACTGTTTTTT. The V call is TRBV4-3, the J call TRBJ1-4, with no clear D. With 3 bases removed from V and 5 bases from J, the gap between germline ends came to 7 bases. The CDR3 extends over 13 amino acids. From germline, CDR1 is LGHNA and CDR2 YSLEER.

The chain links TRBV30 to TRBJ1-2, with D perhaps matching TRBD1 (5 bases). Trimming pared 2 bases from V and 8 bases from J, leaving 9 bases between. Germline CDR1 reads GTSNPN; CDR2 reads SVGIG (reference sequence). CDR3 length: 11 residues. This chain's CDR3 is CAWSTRVGYTF. CDR3 bases: TGTGCCTGGAGTACCAGGGTCGGCTACACCTTC.